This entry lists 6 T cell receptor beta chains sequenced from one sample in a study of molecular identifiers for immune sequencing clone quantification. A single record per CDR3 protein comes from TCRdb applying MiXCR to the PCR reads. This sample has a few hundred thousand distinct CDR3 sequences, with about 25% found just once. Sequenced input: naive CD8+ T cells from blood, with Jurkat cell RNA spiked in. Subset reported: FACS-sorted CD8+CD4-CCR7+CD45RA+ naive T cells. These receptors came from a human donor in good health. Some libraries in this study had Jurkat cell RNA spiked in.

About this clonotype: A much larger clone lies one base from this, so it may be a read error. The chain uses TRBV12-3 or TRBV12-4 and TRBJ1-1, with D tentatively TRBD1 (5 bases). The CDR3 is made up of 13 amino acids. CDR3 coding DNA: TGTGCCAGCAATCAGGGTGCGTGGACTGAAGCTTCCTTT. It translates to CASNQGAWTEASF.

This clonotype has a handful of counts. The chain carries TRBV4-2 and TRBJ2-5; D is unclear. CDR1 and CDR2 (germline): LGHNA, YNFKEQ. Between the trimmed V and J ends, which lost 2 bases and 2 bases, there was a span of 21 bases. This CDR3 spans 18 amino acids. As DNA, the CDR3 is TGTGCCAGCAGCCAACAACCCCTCGAGGTCCAGCCACAAGAGACCCAGTACTTC. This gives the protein CASSQQPLEVQPQETQYF.

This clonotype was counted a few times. CDR3 region: CASSESLAGVYEQYF. The CDR3 DNA follows: TGCGCCAGCAGTGAGTCACTAGCGGGGGTGTACGAGCAGTACTTC. The chain uses TRBV10-2 and TRBJ2-7, with 11 bases fitting TRBD2. After removal of 0 bases from V and 4 bases from J, the junction contained 2 bases not matched to a gene. Germline-derived CDR1 and CDR2 are WSHSY and SAAADI. The CDR3 length is 15 residues.

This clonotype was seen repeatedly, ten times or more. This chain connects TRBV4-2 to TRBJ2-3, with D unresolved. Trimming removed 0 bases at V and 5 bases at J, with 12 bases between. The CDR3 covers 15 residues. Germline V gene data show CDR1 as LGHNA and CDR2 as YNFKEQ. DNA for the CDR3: TGTGCCAGCAGCCAAGATTTCCTAAAAAGAGATACGCAGTATTTT. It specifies CASSQDFLKRDTQYF.

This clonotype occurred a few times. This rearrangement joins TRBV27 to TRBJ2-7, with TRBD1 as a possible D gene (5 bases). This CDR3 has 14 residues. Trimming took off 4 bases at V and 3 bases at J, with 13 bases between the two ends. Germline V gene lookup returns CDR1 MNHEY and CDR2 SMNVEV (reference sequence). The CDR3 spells CASSYNGQDYEQYF. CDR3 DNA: TGTGCCAGCAGTTATAACGGACAAGACTACGAGCAGTACTTC.

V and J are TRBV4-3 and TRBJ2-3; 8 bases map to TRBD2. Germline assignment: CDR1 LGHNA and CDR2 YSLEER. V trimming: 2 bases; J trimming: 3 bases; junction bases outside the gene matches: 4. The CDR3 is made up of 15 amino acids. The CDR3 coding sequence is TGCGCCAGCAGCCAATTCAGCGGGGGAACAGATACGCAGTATTTT. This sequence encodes CASSQFSGGTDTQYF.